The rows below give T cell receptor beta chains drawn from one sample of a study of blood T cell repertoires in COVID-19. TCRdb keeps only in-frame clones here, not all; method: immunoSEQ multiplex PCR. The repertoire includes fewer than 350,000 clones, 90% of them detected once, and around 1.7% sits in the top ten. The material sequenced was PBMCs or T cells enriched from blood (not recorded which). All receptors come from a woman between 18 and 29 years old with acute COVID-19. Both conserved end residues are part of each CDR3. The order of the fields is D gene, J gene, clone size, V gene, CDR3 DNA, CDR3 protein. The D gene is left open where the match is weak. Size is stated for part of the rows, as once, few or many counts, or as a class when the clone is expanded.

D gene: TRBD2
J gene: TRBJ2-3
clone size: .
V gene: TRBV20-1
CDR3 DNA: TGCAGTGCTAGTAAGCCTAGCGGGAGGGCAGCTGGTAGCACAGATACGCAGTATTTT
CDR3 protein: CSASKPSGRAAGSTDTQYF

D gene: TRBD1
J gene: TRBJ1-1
clone size: .
V gene: TRBV29-1
CDR3 DNA: TGCAGCGTTTGGGACAGACGGGGAACAGGGAACACTGAAGCTTTCTTT
CDR3 protein: CSVWDRRGTGNTEAFF

D gene: .
J gene: TRBJ2-3
clone size: .
V gene: TRBV18
CDR3 DNA: TGTGCCAGCTCACCGGAATCAGGTGGCACAGATACGCAGTATTTT
CDR3 protein: CASSPESGGTDTQYF

D gene: TRBD1
J gene: TRBJ2-7
clone size: .
V gene: TRBV29-1
CDR3 DNA: TGCAGCGTTGAGGGGTTGAGGGGACAGGGGGCGATAAACTACGAGCAGTACTTC
CDR3 protein: CSVEGLRGQGAINYEQYF

D gene: TRBD1
J gene: TRBJ1-6
clone size: .
V gene: TRBV28
CDR3 DNA: TGTGCCAGCAGGACAGGGGGTTCCACCTATAATTCACCCCTCCACTTT
CDR3 protein: CASRTGGSTYNSPLHF

D gene: .
J gene: TRBJ2-3
clone size: .
V gene: TRBV7-6
CDR3 DNA: TGTGCCAGCAGCCCCACTTTCGGGATTTCGGATACGCAGTATTTT
CDR3 protein: CASSPTFGISDTQYF

D gene: .
J gene: TRBJ1-5
clone size: once
V gene: TRBV5-6
CDR3 DNA: TGTGCCAGCAGCTTGTGGCGGGGGGGTAGCAATCAGCCCCAGCATTTT
CDR3 protein: CASSLWRGGSNQPQHF

D gene: TRBD1
J gene: TRBJ1-1
clone size: .
V gene: TRBV7-2
CDR3 DNA: TGTGCCAGCAGCTACGTGCCGGGACAGATCACGAACACTGAAGCTTTCTTT
CDR3 protein: CASSYVPGQITNTEAFF

D gene: .
J gene: TRBJ1-4
clone size: .
V gene: TRBV28
CDR3 DNA: TGTGCCAGCAGTTCCCAGGGTTTCACTAATGAAAAACTGTTTTTT
CDR3 protein: CASSSQGFTNEKLFF

D gene: TRBD1
J gene: TRBJ2-7
clone size: .
V gene: TRBV5-6
CDR3 DNA: TGTGCCAGCAGCTTGGAGGCAGGGGGCTACGAGCAGTACTTC
CDR3 protein: CASSLEAGGYEQYF

D gene: TRBD1
J gene: TRBJ2-2
clone size: once
V gene: TRBV28
CDR3 DNA: TGTGCCAGCAGTTTATTCTCAGGGGGTACCGGGGAGCTGTTTTTT
CDR3 protein: CASSLFSGGTGELFF

D gene: TRBD1
J gene: TRBJ1-3
clone size: .
V gene: TRBV4-1
CDR3 DNA: TGCGCCAGCAGCCAAGGACAGGGGTCTGGAAACACCATATATTTT
CDR3 protein: CASSQGQGSGNTIYF

D gene: .
J gene: TRBJ2-1
clone size: .
V gene: TRBV3-1/TRBV3-2
CDR3 DNA: TGTGCCAGCAGCCCAAGGAGGGGTCTTTACAATGAGCAGTTCTTC
CDR3 protein: CASSPRRGLYNEQFF

D gene: TRBD1
J gene: TRBJ2-3
clone size: .
V gene: TRBV18
CDR3 DNA: TGTGCCAGCTCACCACTCGGGTGGGGCAGGGGGCTTCCAGATACGCAGTATTTT
CDR3 protein: CASSPLGWGRGLPDTQYF

D gene: .
J gene: TRBJ1-5
clone size: .
V gene: TRBV15
CDR3 DNA: TGTGCCACCAGCACTGGGAGGGTTCGCCAGCCCCAGCATTTT
CDR3 protein: CATSTGRVRQPQHF

D gene: .
J gene: TRBJ2-4
clone size: .
V gene: TRBV4-1
CDR3 DNA: TGCGCCAGCAGCCAAGACTCGGGAGCCAAAAACATTCAGTACTTC
CDR3 protein: CASSQDSGAKNIQYF

D gene: .
J gene: TRBJ1-2
clone size: .
V gene: TRBV18
CDR3 DNA: TGTGCCAGCTCTCCGGACAGTATATATGGCTACACCTTC
CDR3 protein: CASSPDSIYGYTF

D gene: TRBD1
J gene: TRBJ1-2
clone size: once
V gene: TRBV28
CDR3 DNA: TGTGCCAGCAAAACAGGGGCGGGTAGGGGCTACACCTTC
CDR3 protein: CASKTGAGRGYTF

D gene: .
J gene: TRBJ2-7
clone size: once
V gene: TRBV6-5
CDR3 DNA: TGTGCCAGCAGTTACATAGATATGTGGTCCTACGAGCAGTACTTC
CDR3 protein: CASSYIDMWSYEQYF

D gene: .
J gene: TRBJ1-3
clone size: .
V gene: TRBV21-1
CDR3 DNA: TGTGCCAGCAGCAAATGGGGTGACAGGGGGCTGGGCGGAAACACCATATATTTT
CDR3 protein: CASSKWGDRGLGGNTIYF

D gene: TRBD2
J gene: TRBJ2-1
clone size: .
V gene: TRBV27
CDR3 DNA: TGTGCCAGCAGTTTAATGGCGGGAGCGTCCTACAATGAGCAGTTCTTC
CDR3 protein: CASSLMAGASYNEQFF

D gene: TRBD1
J gene: TRBJ1-1
clone size: .
V gene: TRBV18
CDR3 DNA: TGTGCCAGCTCACCACCGACAGGGTTCGAAGCTTTCTTT
CDR3 protein: CASSPPTGFEAFF

D gene: .
J gene: TRBJ1-5
clone size: .
V gene: TRBV19
CDR3 DNA: TGTGCCAGTAGTCTTGGAGGGGATTTCAATCAGCCCCAGCATTTT
CDR3 protein: CASSLGGDFNQPQHF

D gene: TRBD1
J gene: TRBJ2-1
clone size: .
V gene: TRBV30
CDR3 DNA: TGTGCCTGGAGTAGGGGACAGGGGACCTACAATGAGCAGTTCTTC
CDR3 protein: CAWSRGQGTYNEQFF

D gene: .
J gene: TRBJ1-1
clone size: .
V gene: TRBV5-1
CDR3 DNA: TGCGCCAGCAGCTCTCAGGGGACGAACACTGAAGCTTTCTTT
CDR3 protein: CASSSQGTNTEAFF

D gene: .
J gene: TRBJ2-1
clone size: .
V gene: TRBV7-9
CDR3 DNA: TGTGCCAGGTCGGGACTACAGGGAAATGAGCAGTTCTTC
CDR3 protein: CARSGLQGNEQFF

D gene: .
J gene: TRBJ1-1
clone size: .
V gene: TRBV3-1/TRBV3-2
CDR3 DNA: TGTGCCAGCTCCCAGGGGCAGGGCCCTCTAACGGGAAAAGCTTTCTTT
CDR3 protein: CASSQGQGPLTGKAFF

D gene: .
J gene: TRBJ2-3
clone size: .
V gene: TRBV6-5
CDR3 DNA: TGTGCCAGCAGTCCCCAGGGGACGAGCACAGATACGCAGTATTTT
CDR3 protein: CASSPQGTSTDTQYF

D gene: TRBD2
J gene: TRBJ2-1
clone size: .
V gene: TRBV19
CDR3 DNA: TGTGCCAGTAGTACCTTAGCGGGAGGCTCCTACAATGAGCAGTTCTTC
CDR3 protein: CASSTLAGGSYNEQFF

D gene: .
J gene: TRBJ2-3
clone size: .
V gene: TRBV29-1
CDR3 DNA: TGCAGCGTTGAAGGGGCGCACACAGATACGCAGTATTTT
CDR3 protein: CSVEGAHTDTQYF

D gene: TRBD1
J gene: TRBJ2-4
clone size: .
V gene: TRBV5-1
CDR3 DNA: TGCGCCAGCAGCTCGACAGGGGGAACACCTCAAAACATTCAGTACTTC
CDR3 protein: CASSSTGGTPQNIQYF

D gene: .
J gene: TRBJ1-1
clone size: .
V gene: TRBV5-6
CDR3 DNA: TGTGCCAGCAGCTTTGGTGGCCAAGCTTTCTTT
CDR3 protein: CASSFGGQAFF

D gene: .
J gene: TRBJ2-7
clone size: once
V gene: TRBV6-5
CDR3 DNA: TGTGCCAGCAGTTACTCGAGTCAGCGTCGCTCCTACGAGCAGTACTTC
CDR3 protein: CASSYSSQRRSYEQYF

D gene: .
J gene: TRBJ2-2
clone size: .
V gene: TRBV27
CDR3 DNA: TGTGCCAGCAGATATCACTCAAACACCGGGGAGCTGTTTTTT
CDR3 protein: CASRYHSNTGELFF

D gene: .
J gene: TRBJ2-5
clone size: .
V gene: TRBV5-4
CDR3 DNA: TGTGCCAGCAGCTTATGGACGACTAAAGAGACCCAGTACTTC
CDR3 protein: CASSLWTTKETQYF

D gene: .
J gene: TRBJ2-7
clone size: .
V gene: TRBV6-5
CDR3 DNA: TGTGCCAGCAGTTACAGGGAGCCCTACGAGCAGTACTTC
CDR3 protein: CASSYREPYEQYF

D gene: TRBD1
J gene: TRBJ2-5
clone size: .
V gene: TRBV9
CDR3 DNA: TGTGCCAGCAGCGTAGCTCCCTTACAGGGGCCGGGAGAGACCCAGTACTTC
CDR3 protein: CASSVAPLQGPGETQYF

D gene: TRBD2
J gene: TRBJ2-3
clone size: .
V gene: TRBV5-1
CDR3 DNA: TGCGCCAGCAGCTTGACCCGACTAGCGGGAGAGGGGGATACGCAGTATTTT
CDR3 protein: CASSLTRLAGEGDTQYF

D gene: .
J gene: TRBJ1-6
clone size: .
V gene: TRBV7-2
CDR3 DNA: TGTGCCAGCAGCTTGGGGGGGGGCCACTCACCCCTCCACTTT
CDR3 protein: CASSLGGGHSPLHF

D gene: TRBD2
J gene: TRBJ2-1
clone size: .
V gene: TRBV3-1/TRBV3-2
CDR3 DNA: TGTGCCAGCAGCCTAGATAGGTTGGGACTAGCGGAGTATCGGCAGTTCTTC
CDR3 protein: CASSLDRLGLAEYRQFF